A single sample gave rise to the 5 T cell receptor beta chains below, sequenced in a study of CD8 T cells in ankylosing spondylitis. MiXCR, applied by TCRdb to the 5' RACE reads, yields one record per CDR3 protein. The sample comprises 150,000 to 200,000 distinct CDR3 sequences, over 15% of which are singletons, and 4.3% rests with the top ten. Sample: blood, either unsorted or a sorted T cell fraction (not recorded which). These receptors were obtained from a male donor under 30 with ankylosing spondylitis or in good health (not recorded which).

This clonotype was counted ten times or more. This rearrangement joins TRBV12-3 or TRBV12-4 to TRBJ2-2; weak D call: TRBD2 (5 bases). The CDR3 contains 13 residues. Trimming took off 3 bases at V and 4 bases at J, with 6 bases between the two ends. This CDR3 is CASSLDFTGELFF. Here the CDR3 DNA reads TGTGCCAGCAGTTTGGACTTCACCGGGGAGCTGTTTTTT.

This clonotype showed up many times. The chain has TRBV29-1 and TRBJ2-1, with TRBD2 identical over 9 bases. Unmatched junction bases numbered 11, after V lost 2 bases and J lost 0 bases. CDR3 length equals 18 residues. Germline loops: CDR1 SQVTM, CDR2 ANQGSEA. DNA for the CDR3: TGCAGCGTTGAAAGGTCTAGCGGGGCATTGAGCTCCTACAATGAGCAGTTCTTC. Translation gives CSVERSSGALSSYNEQFF.

This clonotype was recorded only once. CDR3 amino acids: CASEGGGYEQYF. The CDR3 DNA is TGTGCCAGCGAAGGGGGTGGCTACGAGCAGTACTTC. The chain carries TRBV3-1 and TRBJ2-7; a possible D gene is TRBD1 (6 bases). Germline assignment: CDR1 LGHDT and CDR2 YNNKEL (reference sequence). V dropped 8 bases and J dropped 3 bases, with 11 bases sitting between them. The CDR3 has 12 amino acids.

This clonotype was seen ten or more times. V is TRBV7-9 and J is TRBJ1-1, with 7 bases that match TRBD1. Germline values: CDR1 SEHNR, CDR2 FQNEAQ (reference sequence). The length of the CDR3 is 16 residues. The junction had 10 bases not matched to a gene; V was cut back by 2 bases and J by 4 bases. In nucleotides, the CDR3 is TGTGCCAGCAGCTTACCGTCAACAGGGGTGATCACTGAAGCTTTCTTT. It codes for CASSLPSTGVITEAFF.

Ten or more counts support this clonotype. The chain is built from TRBV12-3 or TRBV12-4 and TRBJ2-1; D may be TRBD2 (6 bases). V lost 5 bases and J 6 bases, leaving 20 bases between the germline ends. CDR3 length equals 16 residues. The CDR3 region has the DNA TGTGCCAGCAGTCTAAGGGAGGCCAGTATGGGCAATGAGCAGTTCTTC. The encoded protein is CASSLREASMGNEQFF.